This T cell receptor (beta chain) was identified during a study of T cell responses to AZD1222 COVID-19 vaccine. Study summary: Second-dose timings of about 4 or about 12 weeks were pooled. Notes on the study in general: Among spike-specific TCRs, nearly half reportedly target unmutated variant regions.

In regard to this clone: What it binds is not known.

Germline trimming cut 5 bases from V and 8 bases from J; bases unmatched to any gene: 11. Germline lookup yields CDR1 SGHNT and CDR2 YYREEE (reference sequence). This CDR3 region has 16 residues. Profiling relied on immunoSEQ multiplex PCR, and the TCRdb table lists in-frame clones only, not all of them. The repertoire holds 150,000 or so clones, with about 88% as singletons. The sequenced sample was peripheral blood, obtained on day 0 of AZD1222 vaccination. This sequence joins TRBV5-4 and TRBJ2-1; 12 bases align to TRBD2. This clonotype was sampled from an adult in good health. This chain's CDR3 is CASSPLAGGPRYEQFF. The CDR3 bases are TGTGCCAGCAGTCCACTAGCGGGGGGCCCCAGGTATGAGCAGTTCTTC.